This T cell receptor (beta chain) was identified during a study of response to subunit inactivated influenza vaccine. Trimming left V 0 bases short and J 6 bases short, with 15 bases between. CDR1 and CDR2 from the germline V gene are LNHNV and YYDKDF (reference sequence). The CDR3 is 16 amino acids. Comment on this clonotype: The antigen remains unidentified.

Using its own MiXCR run on the RT-PCR reads, TCRdb lists one record per CDR3 protein. The sample lists around 480,000 distinct CDR3 sequences; roughly 11% were seen once. General study points: Few additional T cells are recruited per seasonal influenza vaccination, authors suggested.

The sequence came from a man between 45 and 60 years old who received an inactivated influenza vaccine. The sequenced sample was PBMCs from blood, obtained roughly 6 weeks after vaccination. This chain joins TRBV15 and TRBJ2-1; D is unresolved. CDR3 amino acids: CATSRDLLSTFNEQFF. The DNA of the CDR3 is TGTGCCACCAGCAGAGATCTATTATCCACGTTCAATGAGCAGTTCTTC.